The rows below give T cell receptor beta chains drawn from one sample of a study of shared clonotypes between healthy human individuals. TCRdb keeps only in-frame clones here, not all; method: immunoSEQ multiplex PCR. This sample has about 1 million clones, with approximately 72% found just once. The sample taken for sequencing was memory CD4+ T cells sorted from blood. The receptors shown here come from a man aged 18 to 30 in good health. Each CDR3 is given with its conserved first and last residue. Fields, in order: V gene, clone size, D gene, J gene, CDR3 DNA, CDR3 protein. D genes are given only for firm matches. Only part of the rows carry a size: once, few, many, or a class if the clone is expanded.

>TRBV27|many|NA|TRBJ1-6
TGTGCCAGCAGTTTATCGATGGAGACAGGCGGGGTCCCCCTCCACTTT
CASSLSMETGGVPLHF
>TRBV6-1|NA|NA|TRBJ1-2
TGTGCCAGAAGGACAGACTATGGCTACACCTTC
CARRTDYGYTF
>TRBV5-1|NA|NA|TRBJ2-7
TGCGCCAGCAGCTTTAACAGGGCCGAGCAGTACTTC
CASSFNRAEQYF
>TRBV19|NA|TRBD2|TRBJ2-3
TGTGCCAGTAGTATAGCCCTAGCGGGGGGCCGGAGCACAGATACGCAGTATTTT
CASSIALAGGRSTDTQYF
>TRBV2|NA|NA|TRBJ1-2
TGTGCCAGCAGTGCGAACAGTAACTATGGCTACACCTTC
CASSANSNYGYTF
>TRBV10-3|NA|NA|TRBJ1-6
TGTGCCATCAGGCAGACGGGGGGCTTTTCACCCCTCCACTTT
CAIRQTGGFSPLHF
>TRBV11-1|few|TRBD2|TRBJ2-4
TGTGCCAGCAGCTTAGCTAGCGGGTTAGCCAAAAACATTCAGTACTTC
CASSLASGLAKNIQYF
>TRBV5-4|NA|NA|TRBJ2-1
TGTGCCAGCAGCTTGGAGACACGACAGGATAATGAGCAGTTCTTC
CASSLETRQDNEQFF
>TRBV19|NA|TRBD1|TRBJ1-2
TGTGCCAGTACCCAGGGACAGGGAGTGGGCTATGGCTACACCTTC
CASTQGQGVGYGYTF
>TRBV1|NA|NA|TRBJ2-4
TGCACCAGCAGCCAAGATCGGGTTAGCGGGGCCCTAGCCAAAAACATTCAGTACTTC
CTSSQDRVSGALAKNIQYF
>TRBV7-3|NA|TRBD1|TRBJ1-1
TGTGCCAGCAGCGAACAGGGGAGGTCTGAAGCTTTCTTT
CASSEQGRSEAFF
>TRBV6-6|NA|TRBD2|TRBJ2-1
TGTGCCAGCAGGTATACTAGCGGGGGTTACAATGAGCAGTTCTTC
CASRYTSGGYNEQFF
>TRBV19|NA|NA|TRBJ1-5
TGTGCCAGTAGTGAACTCGAAACGCCCCAGCATTTT
CASSELETPQHF
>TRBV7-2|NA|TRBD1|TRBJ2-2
TGTGCCAGCAGCCCGGGACAGGGGTACACCGGGGAGCTGTTTTTT
CASSPGQGYTGELFF
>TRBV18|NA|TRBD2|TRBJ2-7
TGTGCCAGCTCCGGACTAGCGGGAATCGAGCAGTACTTC
CASSGLAGIEQYF
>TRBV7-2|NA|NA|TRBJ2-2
TGTGCCAGCAGCTTAGGCGTGTACACCGGGGAGCTGTTTTTT
CASSLGVYTGELFF
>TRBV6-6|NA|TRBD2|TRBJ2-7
TGTGCCAGCAGACCGGGACTAGCGGACTCCTACGAGCAGTACTTC
CASRPGLADSYEQYF
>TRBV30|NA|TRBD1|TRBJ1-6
TGTGCCTGGAGTCCCCGGGACAGTCGTTCACCCCTCCACTTT
CAWSPRDSRSPLHF
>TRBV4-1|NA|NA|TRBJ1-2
TGCGCCAGCAGCCAATTCGATGGCTACACCTTC
CASSQFDGYTF
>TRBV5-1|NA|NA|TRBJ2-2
TGCGCCAGCAGCTTGGGGCCAGCGGCAAACACCGGGGAGCTGTTTTTT
CASSLGPAANTGELFF